The rows below give T cell receptor beta chains drawn from one sample of a study of immune evolution from preneoplasia to lung adenocarcinoma. Assay: immunoSEQ multiplex PCR; the TCRdb copy retains only in-frame clones and omits some. The sample consists of more than 5,000 clones, nearly 80% of them appearing once. Sequenced: FFPE minimally invasive lung adenocarcinoma tissue. These receptors came from a person aged 55-85 years with lung adenocarcinoma. Each CDR3 is given with its conserved first and last residue. Each record gives: V gene, D gene, J gene, clone size, CDR3 DNA, CDR3 protein. The D gene is left open where the match is weak. Not every row has a clone size; where given, it reads once, few, many or a size class.

V: TRBV2
D: -
J: TRBJ1-1
size: -
DNA: TGTGCCAGCAGTGAAGTCGTCATGAACACTGAAGCTTTCTTT
CDR3: CASSEVVMNTEAFF

V: TRBV28
D: -
J: TRBJ2-1
size: -
DNA: TGTGCCAGCAGTTTTCGGTTCAAGGTTGAGCAGTTCTTC
CDR3: CASSFRFKVEQFF

V: TRBV28
D: -
J: TRBJ2-1
size: -
DNA: TGTGCCAGCACCATAAGGAATGAGCAGTTCTTC
CDR3: CASTIRNEQFF

V: TRBV2
D: TRBD1
J: TRBJ1-2
size: -
DNA: TGTGCCAGCAGACCTGACAGGGCTGGCTACACCTTC
CDR3: CASRPDRAGYTF

V: TRBV7-2
D: -
J: TRBJ2-1
size: once
DNA: TGTGCCAGCAGCTTAGGCAAACTCGGGGATCATGAGCAGTTCTTC
CDR3: CASSLGKLGDHEQFF

V: TRBV2
D: -
J: TRBJ2-3
size: -
DNA: TGTGCCAGCAGTGTACAGTCGACTAGCACAGATACGCAGTATTTT
CDR3: CASSVQSTSTDTQYF

V: TRBV28
D: TRBD2
J: TRBJ2-1
size: -
DNA: TGTGCCAGCAGCCTGGGACTAGCGGGATACAATGAGCAGTTCTTC
CDR3: CASSLGLAGYNEQFF

V: TRBV5-5
D: -
J: TRBJ2-3
size: -
DNA: TGTGCCAGCAGCTTGGATCCGGGGTTGAATACGCAGTATTTT
CDR3: CASSLDPGLNTQYF

V: TRBV5-1
D: -
J: TRBJ1-6
size: once
DNA: TGCGCCAGCAGCTTGGAGCTGAGTAATTCACCCCTCCACTTT
CDR3: CASSLELSNSPLHF

V: TRBV11-2
D: -
J: TRBJ2-1
size: -
DNA: TGTGCCAGCAGCTCCGCTAGCGATGAGCAGTTCTTC
CDR3: CASSSASDEQFF

V: TRBV18
D: -
J: TRBJ1-1
size: -
DNA: TGTGCCAGCTCACCAAAGGGTCAGGGAACGAACACTGAAGCTTTCTTT
CDR3: CASSPKGQGTNTEAFF

V: TRBV7-9
D: -
J: TRBJ1-1
size: -
DNA: TGTGCCAGCAGCTTAGGCAAGGGCACTGAAGCTTTCTTT
CDR3: CASSLGKGTEAFF

V: TRBV2
D: TRBD1
J: TRBJ2-4
size: once
DNA: TGTGCCAGCAAACTGGGACAGGAAAACATTCAGTACTTC
CDR3: CASKLGQENIQYF

V: TRBV4-1
D: TRBD1
J: TRBJ1-4
size: once
DNA: TGCGCCAGCAGCCAACGACAGGGAGTAAATGAAAAACTGTTTTTT
CDR3: CASSQRQGVNEKLFF

V: TRBV11-3
D: TRBD1
J: TRBJ1-2
size: -
DNA: TGTGCCAGCAGCCCGGGACAGATCTATGGCTACACCTTC
CDR3: CASSPGQIYGYTF

V: TRBV29-1
D: -
J: TRBJ2-7
size: -
DNA: TGCAGCGTGAGGGACAAGAGCTCCTACGAGCAGTACTTC
CDR3: CSVRDKSSYEQYF

V: TRBV7-9
D: TRBD1
J: TRBJ1-4
size: -
DNA: TGTGCCAGCAGCTTGGGGAGAGACGGGACAGGGGGAGAAAAACTGTTTTTT
CDR3: CASSLGRDGTGGEKLFF

V: TRBV28
D: -
J: TRBJ1-2
size: once
DNA: TGTGCCAGCAGTTTTCGCCCGGAAAGAGGCTATGGCTACACCTTC
CDR3: CASSFRPERGYGYTF

V: TRBV28
D: -
J: TRBJ1-2
size: -
DNA: TGTGCCAGCAGTTTATTGTTCGCTAACTATGGCTACACCTTC
CDR3: CASSLLFANYGYTF

V: TRBV15
D: TRBD2
J: TRBJ2-2
size: -
DNA: TGTGCCACCAGCAGAGGCCTAGCGGAGAACACCGGGGAGCTGTTTTTT
CDR3: CATSRGLAENTGELFF

V: TRBV30
D: TRBD2
J: TRBJ2-7
size: -
DNA: TGTGCCTGGAGCGGGGGGATCTACGAGCAGTACTTC
CDR3: CAWSGGIYEQYF

V: TRBV11-2
D: -
J: TRBJ1-1
size: few
DNA: TGTGCCAGCAGCTTAGGCCCAGGCATGAACACTGAAGCTTTCTTT
CDR3: CASSLGPGMNTEAFF

V: TRBV6-6
D: -
J: TRBJ1-5
size: -
DNA: TGTGCCAGCAGTCCCTCGATTCAGCCCCAGCATTTT
CDR3: CASSPSIQPQHF

V: TRBV28
D: -
J: TRBJ2-5
size: -
DNA: TGTGCCAGCAGCCGGACAGAAGAGACCCAGTACTTC
CDR3: CASSRTEETQYF

V: TRBV12-5
D: -
J: TRBJ2-1
size: few
DNA: TGTGCTAGTGGTTGGTCCTACAATGAGCAGTTCTTC
CDR3: CASGWSYNEQFF

V: TRBV30
D: -
J: TRBJ2-4
size: -
DNA: TGTGCCTGGAGTGCCGATTCGGGGGGCCTAAACATTCAGTACTTC
CDR3: CAWSADSGGLNIQYF

V: TRBV14
D: -
J: TRBJ2-2
size: -
DNA: TGTGCCAGCAGCGCCCCCCCGATGAACACCGGGGAGCTGTTTTTT
CDR3: CASSAPPMNTGELFF

V: TRBV18
D: TRBD2
J: TRBJ2-1
size: -
DNA: TGTGCCAGCTCACATCGAGCGGGAGACAATGAGCAGTTCTTC
CDR3: CASSHRAGDNEQFF

V: TRBV5-1
D: -
J: TRBJ2-7
size: -
DNA: TGCGCCAGCAGGCGAAACGGGCGTTACGAGCAGTACTTC
CDR3: CASRRNGRYEQYF

V: TRBV6-5
D: -
J: TRBJ2-3
size: -
DNA: TGTGCCAGCAGTTACCGGCGTTCGGGGCGAGATACGCAGTATTTT
CDR3: CASSYRRSGRDTQYF

V: TRBV11-2
D: -
J: TRBJ2-5
size: -
DNA: TGTGCCAGCAGCCGTACTCAAGAGACCCAGTACTTC
CDR3: CASSRTQETQYF

V: TRBV4-1
D: -
J: TRBJ2-1
size: once
DNA: TGCGCCAGCAGCCAAGTGAATGAGCAGTTCTTC
CDR3: CASSQVNEQFF

V: TRBV6-5
D: -
J: TRBJ1-1
size: -
DNA: TGTGCCAGCACCGCCAACACTGAAGCTTTCTTT
CDR3: CASTANTEAFF

V: TRBV4-3
D: -
J: TRBJ1-3
size: -
DNA: TGCGCCAGCAGCCAAGAGGGTCAAGGGGGCTCTGGAAACACCATATATTTT
CDR3: CASSQEGQGGSGNTIYF

V: TRBV7-2
D: TRBD2
J: TRBJ2-1
size: -
DNA: TGTGCCAGCAGCTTAGACGGGGGGGCTAGGAATGAGCAGTTCTTC
CDR3: CASSLDGGARNEQFF

V: TRBV9
D: -
J: TRBJ2-6
size: once
DNA: TGTGCCAGCAGCGTAGTCCTTAGCTCTGGGGCCAACGTCCTGACTTTC
CDR3: CASSVVLSSGANVLTF

V: TRBV19
D: -
J: TRBJ2-7
size: -
DNA: TGTGCCAGTAGTATACAACAGGCCCTCGGCTTCGACGAGCAGTACTTC
CDR3: CASSIQQALGFDEQYF

V: TRBV14
D: TRBD2
J: TRBJ2-1
size: -
DNA: TGTGCCAGCAGCCTACCCCCGGGACTAGCGCCGGATGAGCAGTTCTTC
CDR3: CASSLPPGLAPDEQFF

V: TRBV14
D: -
J: TRBJ1-4
size: -
DNA: TGTGCCAGCAGCCCCGGGACGGCGGGAGAAAAACTGTTTTTT
CDR3: CASSPGTAGEKLFF

V: TRBV4-2
D: TRBD2
J: TRBJ2-5
size: -
DNA: TGTGCCAGCAGCCTGATAGCGGGAGTGTTAGAGACCCAGTACTTC
CDR3: CASSLIAGVLETQYF

V: TRBV28
D: -
J: TRBJ2-4
size: few
DNA: TGTGCCAGCAGTGGATCGGGACTCCTAGCCAAAAACATTCAGTACTTC
CDR3: CASSGSGLLAKNIQYF

V: TRBV5-1
D: TRBD1
J: TRBJ1-1
size: -
DNA: TGCGCCAGCAGCCCCGGACAGGGGGCGCAGAACACTGAAGCTTTCTTT
CDR3: CASSPGQGAQNTEAFF

V: TRBV19
D: TRBD2
J: TRBJ2-3
size: -
DNA: TGTGCCAGTAGTCAGACTAGCGGGGGTGGAGATACGCAGTATTTT
CDR3: CASSQTSGGGDTQYF

V: TRBV4-3
D: TRBD1
J: TRBJ2-7
size: once
DNA: TGCGCCAGCAGCCAAGTAAGGGGGCTGGACGAGCAGTACTTC
CDR3: CASSQVRGLDEQYF

V: TRBV15
D: -
J: TRBJ2-7
size: -
DNA: TGTGCCACCAGCAGAGACAGGATCTACGAGCAGTACTTC
CDR3: CATSRDRIYEQYF

V: TRBV5-4
D: -
J: TRBJ1-4
size: -
DNA: TGTGCCAGCAGCAAGGACAGAGAAAAACTGTTTTTT
CDR3: CASSKDREKLFF

V: TRBV15
D: -
J: TRBJ1-2
size: once
DNA: TGTGCCACCAGCAGAGATGGGACCTATGGCTACACCTTC
CDR3: CATSRDGTYGYTF

V: TRBV18
D: -
J: TRBJ1-4
size: -
DNA: TGTGCCAGCTCAGGACAGAATGCTAATGAAAAACTGTTTTTT
CDR3: CASSGQNANEKLFF

V: TRBV11-3
D: -
J: TRBJ2-7
size: -
DNA: TGTGCCAGCAGTTGGCGGCACTACGAGCAGTACTTC
CDR3: CASSWRHYEQYF

V: TRBV4-2
D: -
J: TRBJ2-7
size: few
DNA: TGTGCCAGCAGCCAAGGCGACAGCACCACCTACGAGCAGTACTTC
CDR3: CASSQGDSTTYEQYF